This T cell receptor beta chain was sequenced for a study of immune heterogeneity within non-small cell lung tumors. Notes on the study in general: Multiple tumor sites within a patient showed recurrence of identical dominant CDR3 beta clonotypes; site-unique high-frequency clones were present as well.

On this clonotype: Its matching antigen is unknown.

Template material comprised bulk tumor genomic DNA at 450 to 650 ng per sample. Far-apart biopsies, several per primary tumor, were taken during surgery. Surgery that was curative in intent was performed on patients with untreated, newly diagnosed non-small cell lung cancer. CDR3 of TCR beta was amplified by multiplex PCR that used 32 V and 13 J primers. TCRdb itself ran the multiplex PCR reads through MiXCR, one entry per CDR3 protein. This sample has approximately 6,000 distinct CDR3 sequences, with around a fifth found just once. V was pared by 0 bases and J by 0 bases, with 11 bases between. The germline gives CDR1 SGDLS, CDR2 YYNGEE. This CDR3 is built from 16 residues.

Sample: lung tumor tissue. The rearrangement links TRBV9 to TRBJ2-3; maybe TRBD2 (6 bases). The clonotype originates from a woman aged 55-70 years with non-small cell lung cancer. The CDR3 protein is CASSVGWRASTDTQYF. In DNA form, the CDR3 reads TGTGCCAGCAGCGTAGGTTGGAGGGCAAGCACAGATACGCAGTATTTT.